These 7 T cell receptor beta chains originate from one sample sequenced in a study of early T cells in non-severe SARS-CoV-2 infection. Each CDR3 protein gets one entry after TCRdb re-called the 5' RACE reads with MiXCR. The data hold about 22,000 distinct CDR3 sequences, with 3% to 4% observed a single time. The material sequenced was whole blood. All receptors derive from an adult who was a healthcare worker with PCR-confirmed SARS-CoV-2 infection or an uninfected control (not recorded which).

This sequence joins TRBV21-1 and TRBJ1-4; the table assigns TRBD1, which was not confirmed against the DNA. TRBV21-1 is labeled a pseudogene. The CDR3 runs to 19 residues. The CDR3 here is CASTRIRDRGKATNEKLFF. The CDR3 DNA reads TGTGCCAGCACCCGGATCAGGGACAGGGGAAAGGCAACTAATGAAAAACTGTTTTTT.

By sample share, this clonotype is medium-sized (0.01 to 0.1%). V and J are TRBV11-1 and TRBJ2-1, with a possible D match to TRBD2 (7 bases). CDR1 is SGHAT, CDR2 FQDESV, per germline (reference sequence). There are 15 residues in the CDR3. With 5 bases removed from V and 3 bases from J, the gap between germline ends came to 14 bases. This chain's CDR3 is CASSPWGGLYNEQFF. The CDR3, as DNA: TGTGCCAGCAGCCCCTGGGGGGGGCTCTACAATGAGCAGTTCTTC.

This clonotype was seen a handful of times. The V and J genes are TRBV5-6 and TRBJ2-2, with 7 bases aligning to TRBD1. Per the germline V gene, CDR1 is SGHDT and CDR2 is YYEEEE. This CDR3 comprises 15 residues. The ends lost 5 bases at V and 3 bases at J; junction bases unmatched: 7. This CDR3 reads CASRFWDRYTGELFF. CDR3 DNA sequence: TGTGCCAGCAGGTTCTGGGACAGATACACCGGGGAGCTGTTTTTT.

This clonotype was seen only a few times. The chain uses TRBV7-8 and TRBJ2-7, with 11 bases matching TRBD1. This CDR3 has 17 amino acids. V dropped 5 bases and J dropped 0; count of bases not matched to a gene: 9. Per germline, CDR1 SGHVS and CDR2 FQNEAQ. This CDR3 is CASSLRTGGSTSYEQYF. The DNA for the CDR3 is TGTGCCAGCAGCCTCCGGACAGGGGGCTCCACCTCCTACGAGCAGTACTTC.

This clonotype qualifies as medium-sized (0.01 to 0.1%). The chain is built from TRBV19 and TRBJ2-1; D is unresolved. The CDR3 is made up of 18 amino acids. Germline V gene data show CDR1 as LNHDA and CDR2 as SQIVND (reference sequence). Trimming removed 8 bases from V and 0 bases from J, with 23 bases in between. The CDR3 DNA follows: TGTGCCAGTCGCCCGGAACCCGACCAGTGGTTCTCCTACAATGAGCAGTTCTTC. Encoded protein: CASRPEPDQWFSYNEQFF.

This clonotype was detected many times. The chain carries TRBV9 and TRBJ2-3; D unresolved. The CDR3 runs 14 residues. Trimming cost V 2 bases and J 2 bases, with 9 bases left between them. Germline CDR1 reads SGDLS; CDR2 reads YYNGEE. The CDR3 reads CASSVERATDTQYF. In DNA form, the CDR3 reads TGTGCCAGCAGCGTGGAACGGGCCACAGATACGCAGTATTTT.

A few counts support this clonotype. The V gene is TRBV6-1, the J gene TRBJ1-1; no firm D call. The germline V and J ends were trimmed by 0 bases and 7 bases, with 3 bases remaining between them. The CDR3 length is 11 residues. From germline, CDR1 is MNHNS and CDR2 SASEGT. The CDR3 DNA sequence: TGTGCCAGCAGTGAAGCGGGTGAAGCTTTCTTT. It translates to CASSEAGEAFF.